This entry features one TCR beta chain sequence. The sample comes from a study of T cell changes during pregnancy in multiple sclerosis. TCRdb's table, derived via immunoSEQ multiplex PCR, lists solely in-frame clones and lacks some. Among approximately 110,000 clones listed, roughly nine tenths were seen once. The CDR3 has 14 amino acids. Germline CDR1 and CDR2: MNHEY and SMNVEV (reference sequence). V was shortened by 1 base and J by 7 bases, with 11 bases between the two germline ends. The gene calls are TRBV27 and TRBJ1-5, with a possible D match to TRBD1 (5 bases). The TCR was taken from a female donor with multiple sclerosis, enrolled in a pregnancy study. Here the sequenced sample was peripheral blood, taken after pregnancy. CDR3 sequence reads: CASSLLGREQPQHF. The CDR3 region has the DNA TGTGCCAGCAGTTTATTGGGGCGAGAACAGCCCCAGCATTTT.